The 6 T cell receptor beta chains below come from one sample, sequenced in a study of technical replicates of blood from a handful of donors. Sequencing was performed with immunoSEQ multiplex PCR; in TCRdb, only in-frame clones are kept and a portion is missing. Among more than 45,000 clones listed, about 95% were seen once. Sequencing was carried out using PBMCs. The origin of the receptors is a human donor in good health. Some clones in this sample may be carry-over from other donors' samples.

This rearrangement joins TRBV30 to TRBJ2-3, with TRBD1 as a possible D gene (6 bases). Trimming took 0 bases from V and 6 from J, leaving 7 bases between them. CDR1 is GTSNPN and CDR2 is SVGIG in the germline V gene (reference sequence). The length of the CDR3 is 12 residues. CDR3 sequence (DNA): TGTGCCTGGAGTGTTCAGGGGGATACGCAGTATTTT. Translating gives CAWSVQGDTQYF.

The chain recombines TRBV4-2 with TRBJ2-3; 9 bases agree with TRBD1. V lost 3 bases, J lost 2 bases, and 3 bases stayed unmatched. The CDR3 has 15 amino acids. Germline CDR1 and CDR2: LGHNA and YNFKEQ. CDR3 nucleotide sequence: TGTGCCAGCAGCCATCGACAGGGGGTCACAGATACGCAGTATTTT. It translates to CASSHRQGVTDTQYF.

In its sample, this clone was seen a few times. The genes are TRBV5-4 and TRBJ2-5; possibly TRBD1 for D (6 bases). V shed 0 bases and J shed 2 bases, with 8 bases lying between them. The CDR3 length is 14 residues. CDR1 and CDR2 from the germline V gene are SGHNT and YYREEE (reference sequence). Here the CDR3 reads CASSLVDRQETQYF. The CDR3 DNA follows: TGTGCCAGCAGCTTGGTGGACAGACAAGAGACCCAGTACTTC.

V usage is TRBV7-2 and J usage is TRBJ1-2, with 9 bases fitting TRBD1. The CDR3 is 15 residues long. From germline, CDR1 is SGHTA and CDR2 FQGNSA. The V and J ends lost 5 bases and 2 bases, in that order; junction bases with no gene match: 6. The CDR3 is CASSLTGQGNYGYTF. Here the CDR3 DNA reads TGTGCCAGCAGCCTAACGGGACAGGGAAACTATGGCTACACCTTC.

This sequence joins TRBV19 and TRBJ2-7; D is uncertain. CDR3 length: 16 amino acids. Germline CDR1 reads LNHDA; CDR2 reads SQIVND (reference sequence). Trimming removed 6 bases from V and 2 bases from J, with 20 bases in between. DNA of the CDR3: TGTGCCAGTAGCCCCAGTCTGCCAGGCGCCCCCTACGAGCAGTACTTC. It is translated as CASSPSLPGAPYEQYF.

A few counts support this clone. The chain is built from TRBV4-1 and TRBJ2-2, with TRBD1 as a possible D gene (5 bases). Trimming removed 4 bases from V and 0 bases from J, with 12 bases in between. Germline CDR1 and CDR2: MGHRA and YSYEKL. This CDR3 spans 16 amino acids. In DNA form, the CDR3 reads TGCGCCAGCAGCCCCAGGGTCAACCCGAACACCGGGGAGCTGTTTTTT. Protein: CASSPRVNPNTGELFF.